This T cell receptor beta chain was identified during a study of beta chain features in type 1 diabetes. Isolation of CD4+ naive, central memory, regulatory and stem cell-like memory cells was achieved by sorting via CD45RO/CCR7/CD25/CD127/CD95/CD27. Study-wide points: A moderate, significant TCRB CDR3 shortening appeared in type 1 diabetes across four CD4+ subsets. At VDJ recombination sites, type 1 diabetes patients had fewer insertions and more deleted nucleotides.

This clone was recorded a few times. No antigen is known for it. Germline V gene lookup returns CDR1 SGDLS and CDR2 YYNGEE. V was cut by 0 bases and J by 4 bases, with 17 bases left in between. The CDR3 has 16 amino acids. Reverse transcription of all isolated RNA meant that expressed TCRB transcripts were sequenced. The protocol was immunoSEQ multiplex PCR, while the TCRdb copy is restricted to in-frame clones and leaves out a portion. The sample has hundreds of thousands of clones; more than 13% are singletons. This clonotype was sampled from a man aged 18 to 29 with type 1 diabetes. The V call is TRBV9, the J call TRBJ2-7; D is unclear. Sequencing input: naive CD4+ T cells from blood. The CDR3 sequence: CASSVEGSNLWYEQYF. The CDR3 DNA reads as TGTGCCAGCAGCGTAGAGGGTAGTAACCTCTGGTACGAGCAGTACTTC.